This is a list of T cell receptor beta chains from one sample in a study of OX40 agonist ivuxolimab in advanced cancers. Sequenced by immunoSEQ multiplex PCR; TCRdb stores in-frame clones only, minus some. This sample has 84,000 or so clones; more than 80% occur once, and the top ten carry 2.5% to 3%. Source: CD4+ or CD8+ T cells sorted from blood, taken in a trial of the OX40 agonist ivuxolimab. All receptors come from an adult with an advanced solid tumor such as melanoma, head and neck, liver or kidney cancer. Both conserved end residues are part of each CDR3. A D gene is named only where the DNA matches it firmly. Size is stated for part of the rows, as once, few or many counts, or as a class when the clone is expanded.

D | J | V | size | CDR3 | DNA
TRBD1 | TRBJ2-7 | TRBV5-1 | - | CASSSGQGAYEQYF | TGCGCCAGCAGCTCGGGACAGGGGGCCTACGAGCAGTACTTC
TRBD2 | TRBJ2-1 | TRBV2 | - | CASSGTRGGNEQFF | TGTGCCAGCAGTGGGACTAGAGGCGGTAATGAGCAGTTCTTC
- | TRBJ2-5 | TRBV10-1 | - | CASSASGGETQYF | TGCGCCAGCAGCGCATCGGGCGGAGAGACCCAGTACTTC
- | TRBJ1-6 | TRBV6-5 | few | CASSYSGGHGYSPLHF | TGTGCCAGCAGTTACTCAGGGGGGCACGGGTATTCACCCCTCCACTTT
- | TRBJ1-1 | TRBV7-8 | - | CASSFQNTEAFF | TGTGCCAGCAGCTTTCAGAACACTGAAGCTTTCTTT
- | TRBJ1-6 | TRBV7-2 | - | CASSLQGSNSPLHF | TGTGCCAGCAGCTTACAGGGGAGCAACTCACCCCTCCACTTT
- | TRBJ2-4 | TRBV28 | - | CASTESGTQKNIQYF | TGTGCCAGCACCGAATCCGGGACCCAAAAAAACATTCAGTACTTC
- | TRBJ2-7 | TRBV18 | - | CASSRGYEQYF | TGTGCCAGCTCCCGGGGGTACGAGCAGTACTTC
TRBD1 | TRBJ2-1 | TRBV5-4 | few | CASGKGGQGIGEQFF | TGTGCCAGCGGGAAAGGCGGACAGGGGATCGGTGAGCAGTTCTTC
TRBD1 | TRBJ1-1 | TRBV5-1 | - | CASSHQGALGTEAFF | TGCGCCAGCAGCCATCAGGGGGCGTTGGGCACTGAAGCTTTCTTT
- | TRBJ1-1 | TRBV29-1 | - | CSVVGRLEVKAFF | TGCAGCGTTGTGGGCAGGCTTGAGGTGAAAGCTTTCTTT
- | TRBJ2-7 | TRBV5-4 | - | CASSIRDSTGEQYF | TGTGCCAGCAGCATTCGGGACTCCACGGGCGAGCAGTACTTC
TRBD1 | TRBJ1-2 | TRBV18 | - | CASSRDSNYGYTF | TGTGCCAGCTCACGGGACAGTAACTATGGCTACACCTTC
- | TRBJ2-5 | TRBV7-2 | once | CASSPFQLGETQYF | TGTGCCAGCAGCCCCTTCCAGCTGGGCGAGACCCAGTACTTC
TRBD2 | TRBJ2-2 | TRBV10-2 | - | CASSKTSGGTYTGELFF | TGCGCCAGCAGTAAGACTAGCGGGGGGACCTACACCGGGGAGCTGTTTTTT
TRBD1 | TRBJ2-1 | TRBV19 | - | CASRRTGDNEQFF | TGTGCCAGTAGAAGGACAGGCGACAATGAGCAGTTCTTC
- | TRBJ2-2 | TRBV27 | - | CASSLSMGAGTGELFF | TGTGCCAGCAGTTTATCGATGGGGGCTGGTACCGGGGAGCTGTTTTTT
- | TRBJ1-1 | TRBV4-1 | - | CASSALAWGGLAEAFF | TGCGCCAGCAGCGCTCTGGCCTGGGGGGGGTTGGCTGAAGCTTTCTTT
TRBD1 | TRBJ1-2 | TRBV7-9 | once | CASAAAGGLYGYTF | TGTGCCAGCGCAGCCGCAGGGGGCCTATATGGCTACACCTTC
TRBD1 | TRBJ2-3 | TRBV5-1 | - | CASSSPGQATGTQYF | TGCGCCAGCAGTTCTCCGGGACAGGCCACAGGTACGCAGTATTTT
TRBD2 | TRBJ2-2 | TRBV19 | - | CASIQRGGNTGELFF | TGTGCCAGTATCCAGCGGGGGGGAAACACCGGGGAGCTGTTTTTT
- | TRBJ2-1 | TRBV19 | - | CASAMSNYANEQFF | TGTGCCAGTGCGATGTCCAACTATGCGAATGAGCAGTTCTTC
- | TRBJ2-5 | TRBV7-9 | - | CASSLFPTIGQETQYF | TGTGCCAGCAGCTTATTCCCCACTATCGGGCAAGAGACCCAGTACTTC
- | TRBJ2-2 | TRBV27 | few | CASSSGVNTGELFF | TGTGCCAGCAGTTCGGGCGTTAACACCGGGGAGCTGTTTTTT
TRBD1 | TRBJ1-6 | TRBV27 | - | CASSLGTVGNSPLHF | TGTGCCAGCAGTTTAGGGACAGTAGGAAATTCACCCCTCCACTTT
TRBD1 | TRBJ2-2 | TRBV28 | - | CASSLTGTGVGELFF | TGTGCCAGCAGTTTGACCGGGACAGGGGTCGGGGAGCTGTTTTTT
- | TRBJ2-6 | TRBV7-8 | - | CASSLRSLRANVLTF | TGTGCCAGCAGCTTAAGGTCTCTCAGGGCCAACGTCCTGACTTTC
- | TRBJ2-1 | TRBV6-1 | - | CASIAGHSYNEQFF | TGTGCCAGCATAGCCGGGCACTCCTACAATGAGCAGTTCTTC
TRBD1 | TRBJ1-1 | TRBV7-2 | - | CASSRLGQAEAFF | TGTGCCAGCAGCCGCCTCGGACAGGCTGAAGCTTTCTTT
TRBD2 | TRBJ2-7 | TRBV5-6 | - | CASSLGLAGHYEQYF | TGTGCCAGCAGCTTGGGGCTAGCGGGCCACTACGAGCAGTACTTC
TRBD1 | TRBJ1-1 | TRBV18 | few | CASSPPRQGLNTEAFF | TGTGCCAGCTCACCACCTAGACAGGGGTTGAACACTGAAGCTTTCTTT